These 4 T cell receptor beta chains share one sample of origin, sequenced in a study of T cell clones after liver transplantation (dated by TCRdb to the late 2010s). Library prep was done by the immunoSEQ multiplex PCR assay. In TCRdb, the immuneACCESS table is reduced to in-frame sequences with V and J assigned. These tables do not hold every clone; where another copy was compared, an unresolved V gene accounts for under half, and the others remain unexplained. In this sample the table shows more than 7,000 clones, roughly 80% of which occur a single time. The ten largest make up roughly 50% of the sample. Sequencing was performed on CD8+ T cells from blood, taken at the 22-month timepoint. The receptors stem from a human patient who received a liver transplant. After a transplant, some T cells may be of graft donor origin.

This sequence joins TRBV2 and TRBJ2-7; 7 bases are shared with TRBD1. This CDR3 region has 15 residues. Germline V gene lookup returns CDR1 SNHLY and CDR2 FYNNEI. With V trimmed by 5 bases and J by 1 base, 8 bases remained unmatched. The chain's CDR3 is CASSQNRGGSYEQYF. The CDR3 DNA sequence: TGTGCCAGCAGTCAGAACAGGGGTGGGTCCTACGAGCAGTACTTC.

The chain carries TRBV4-1 and TRBJ1-1, with TRBD1 as a possible D gene (6 bases). The germline V gene has CDR1 MGHRA and CDR2 YSYEKL. The CDR3 has 14 residues. Trimming took 2 bases from V and 0 from J, leaving 7 bases between them. This CDR3 is CASSQQGLNTEAFF. CDR3 DNA: TGCGCCAGCAGCCAACAGGGGTTGAACACTGAAGCTTTCTTT.

The chain uses TRBV30 and TRBJ2-7; 12 bases agree with TRBD2. The CDR3 length is 16 residues. Looked up from germline, CDR1 is GTSNPN and CDR2 is SVGIG (reference sequence). After removal of 3 bases from V and 5 bases from J, the junction contained 11 bases not matched to a gene. DNA for the CDR3: TGTGCCTGGAGGCTAGCGGGGGGGCTCCTGGAAAACGAGCAGTACTTC. This gives the protein CAWRLAGGLLENEQYF.

The J gene is TRBJ2-7, the V gene TRBV7-9; D gene uncertain. The CDR3 totals 11 residues. CDR1 SEHNR and CDR2 FQNEAQ come from the germline V gene (reference sequence). Trimming removed 2 bases from V and 3 bases from J, with 2 bases in between. CDR3 sequence reads: CASSLYYEQYF. The CDR3 coding sequence is TGTGCCAGCAGCTTATACTACGAGCAGTACTTC.